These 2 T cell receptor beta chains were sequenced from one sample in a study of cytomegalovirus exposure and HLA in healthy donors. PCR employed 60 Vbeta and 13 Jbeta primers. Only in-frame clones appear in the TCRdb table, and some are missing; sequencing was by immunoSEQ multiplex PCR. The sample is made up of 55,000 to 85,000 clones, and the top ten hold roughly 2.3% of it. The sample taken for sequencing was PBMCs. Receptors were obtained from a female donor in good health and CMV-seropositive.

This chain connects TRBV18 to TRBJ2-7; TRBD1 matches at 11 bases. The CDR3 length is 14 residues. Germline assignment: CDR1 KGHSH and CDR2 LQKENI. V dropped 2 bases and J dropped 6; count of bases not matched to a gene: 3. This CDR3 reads CASSPGQGAGEQYF. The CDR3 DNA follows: TGTGCCAGCTCACCAGGACAGGGGGCCGGCGAGCAGTACTTC.

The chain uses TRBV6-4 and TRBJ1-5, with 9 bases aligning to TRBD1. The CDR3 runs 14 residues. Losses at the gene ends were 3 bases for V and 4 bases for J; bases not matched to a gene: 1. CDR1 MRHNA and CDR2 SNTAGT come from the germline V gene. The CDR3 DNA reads TGTGCCAGCAGTGAAGGACAGGGGAATCAGCCCCAGCATTTT. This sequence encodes CASSEGQGNQPQHF.